One sample yielded the 14 T cell receptor beta chains listed below, sequenced in a study of T cell responses to AZD1222 COVID-19 vaccine. TCRdb's table, derived via immunoSEQ multiplex PCR, lists solely in-frame clones and lacks some. The sample lists around 130,000 clones; just under 95% were seen once. The sample here was peripheral blood, taken 28 days after the second AZD1222 dose. These receptors were obtained from an adult who received the AZD1222 COVID-19 vaccine.

CDR3 amino acids: CASRRDPTNTGELFF. The CDR3 region has the DNA TGTGCCAGCAGGCGGGACCCCACGAACACCGGGGAGCTGTTTTTT. The gene calls are TRBV7-3 and TRBJ2-2, with a possible D match to TRBD2 (6 bases). The CDR3 totals 15 residues. Trimming shortened V by 6 bases and J by 0 bases, and 11 bases separated the two germline ends. CDR1 is SGHTA and CDR2 is FQGTGA in the germline V gene.

The genes are TRBV28 and TRBJ2-7; D might be TRBD1 (7 bases). V was clipped by 5 bases and J by 12 bases, with 26 bases between them. Looked up from germline, CDR1 is MDHEN and CDR2 is SYDVKM. This CDR3 is built from 15 residues. The CDR3 DNA reads as TGTGCCAGCAGTCAAACTTCCGTCAGCAGGGGGGCTTTGTACTTC. It is translated as CASSQTSVSRGALYF.

The chain employs TRBV18 and TRBJ1-2, with 8 bases identical to TRBD1. V was clipped by 6 bases and J by 1 base; unmatched bases: 7. The CDR3 is made up of 15 amino acids. Looked up from germline, CDR1 is KGHSH and CDR2 is LQKENI. CDR3 nucleotides: TGTGCCAGCTCTCCGGACAGGGCCTTTAACTATGGCTACACCTTC. Amino acids: CASSPDRAFNYGYTF. The entire variable domain, with the rest obtained from reference TRBV18 and TRBJ1-2, is as follows: NAGVMQNPRHLVRRRGQEARLRCSPMKGHSHVYWYRQLPEEGLKFMVYLQKENIIDESGMPKERFSAEFPKEGPSILRIQQVVRGDSAAYFCASSPDRAFNYGYTFGSGTRLTVV.

The rearrangement joins TRBV7-2 to TRBJ1-1, with D maybe TRBD1 (6 bases). The CDR3 consists of 14 residues. From germline, CDR1 is SGHTA and CDR2 FQGNSA. V was trimmed by 2 bases and J by 10 bases, leaving 17 bases between them. The chain's CDR3 is CASSLTGFVLGAFF. CDR3 nucleotides: TGTGCCAGCAGCTTAACAGGGTTTGTACTTGGAGCTTTCTTT.

The chain links TRBV28 to TRBJ2-1, with TRBD2 matching 8 bases. Germline assignment: CDR1 MDHEN and CDR2 SYDVKM. The CDR3 totals 16 residues. V was pared by 1 base and J by 2 bases, with 4 bases of the junction left unmatched. DNA of the CDR3: TGTGCCAGCAGTTTATCGGCGGGAGGCCCCTACAATGAGCAGTTCTTC. Translation: CASSLSAGGPYNEQFF.

This clone was recorded only once. The chain combines TRBV7-3 with TRBJ2-1; no firm D call. This CDR3 has 14 residues. V dropped 0 bases and J dropped 2 bases, with 5 bases sitting between them. Germline CDR1 reads SGHTA; CDR2 reads FQGTGA. The CDR3, as DNA: TGTGCCAGCAGCTTAACCGGTACCTACAATGAGCAGTTCTTC. This codes for CASSLTGTYNEQFF.

This chain joins TRBV16 and TRBJ1-1; no definite D call. From germline, CDR1 is KGHSY and CDR2 FQNENV. The CDR3 spans 13 residues. Trimming took 2 bases from V and 6 from J, leaving 10 bases between them. CDR3 DNA sequence: TGTGCCAGCAGCCAACTCCCGGTTTCTGAAGCTTTCTTT. This translates into CASSQLPVSEAFF.

This chain connects TRBV4-2 to TRBJ2-3; D gene unclear. The germline V gene has CDR1 LGHNA and CDR2 YNFKEQ. The CDR3 has 15 residues. V shed 0 bases and J shed 2 bases, with 9 bases lying between them. The CDR3 loop reads CASSQEWRATDTQYF. In nucleotides, the CDR3 is TGTGCCAGCAGCCAAGAGTGGCGTGCCACAGATACGCAGTATTTT.

The V and J genes are TRBV30 and TRBJ2-1; a possible D gene is TRBD2 (5 bases). V was cut by 0 bases and J by 5 bases, with 17 bases left in between. CDR1 GTSNPN and CDR2 SVGIG come from the germline V gene (reference sequence). The CDR3 totals 16 residues. The CDR3: CAWSVLAPSGHNEQFF. CDR3 DNA sequence: TGTGCCTGGAGTGTTCTAGCCCCCTCAGGACACAATGAGCAGTTCTTC. Supplemented by reference TRBV30 and TRBJ2-1, the full variable domain reads SQTIHQWPATLVQPVGSPLSLECTVEGTSNPNLYWYRQAAGRGLQLLFYSVGIGQISSEVPQNLSASRPQDRQFILSSKKLLLSDSGFYLCAWSVLAPSGHNEQFFGPGTRLTVL.

The V gene is TRBV7-2, the J gene TRBJ2-1, with D perhaps matching TRBD2 (7 bases). Per germline, CDR1 SGHTA and CDR2 FQGNSA. The CDR3 runs to 15 residues. Trimming removed 1 base at V and 9 bases at J, with 16 bases between. CDR3 DNA sequence: TGTGCCAGCAGCTTAGGATACGGGGGGCCCAGTGAGCAGTTCTTC. Residues: CASSLGYGGPSEQFF. Variable domain in full (rest from reference TRBV7-2 and TRBJ2-1): GAGVSQSPSNKVTEKGKDVELRCDPISGHTALYWYRQSLGQGLEFLIYFQGNSAPDKSGLPSDRFSAERTGGSVSTLTIQRTQQEDSAVYLCASSLGYGGPSEQFFGPGTRLTVL.

This clone has just one count. The V call is TRBV19, the J call TRBJ1-5; D is undetermined. CDR3 size: 17 residues. V was pared by 5 bases and J by 0 bases, with 17 bases between. The germline V gene has CDR1 LNHDA and CDR2 SQIVND (reference sequence). In DNA form, the CDR3 reads TGTGCCAGTAGTCACATCAGGCGCAGTTCTAGCAATCAGCCCCAGCATTTT. Translated, it gives CASSHIRRSSSNQPQHF.

This clone was recorded a few times. The rearrangement links TRBV20-1 to TRBJ2-5, with D uncertain. The germline gives CDR1 DFQATT, CDR2 SNEGSKA (reference sequence). V lost 3 bases, J lost 3 bases, and 5 bases lay in between. The CDR3 length is 11 residues. CDR3 residues: CSASWKETQYF. The CDR3 region has the DNA TGCAGTGCTAGCTGGAAAGAGACCCAGTACTTC.

The rearrangement joins TRBV7-2 to TRBJ1-2; TRBD1 is a possible D gene (5 bases). Trimming cost V 0 bases and J 0 bases, with 11 bases left between them. The germline gives CDR1 SGHTA, CDR2 FQGNSA. CDR3 length equals 16 residues. The chain's CDR3 is CASSLAAGRANYGYTF. Written as DNA, the CDR3 is TGTGCCAGCAGCTTAGCAGCGGGGCGAGCTAACTATGGCTACACCTTC.

The genes are TRBV7-2 and TRBJ2-5; D is ambiguous. V lost 1 base, J lost 7 bases, and 10 bases lay in between. Per germline, CDR1 SGHTA and CDR2 FQGNSA. This CDR3 comprises 13 residues. In nucleotides, the CDR3 is TGTGCCAGCAGCTTAGGAGTCGCTGGGACCCAGTACTTC. This sequence encodes CASSLGVAGTQYF.